Below are 2 T cell receptor beta chains sequenced from a single sample in a study of tumor and adjacent non-tumor tissue in lung cancer. RNA was extracted from bulk tissue without any cell sorting. Three rounds of nested PCR, following a modified ARM-PCR protocol, produced the TCRbeta library. TCRdb reprocessed the multiplex PCR reads with MiXCR, giving one entry per CDR3 protein. The sample has about 200,000 distinct CDR3 sequences, approximately 74% seen once. The material sequenced was lung tumor tissue. Source of these receptors: a man aged 60 to 75 with non-small cell lung cancer.

The J gene is TRBJ2-3, the V gene TRBV30, with 9 bases identical to TRBD1. The germline V gene has CDR1 GTSNPN and CDR2 SVGIG (reference sequence). The CDR3 sequence is 15 residues long. After removal of 3 bases from V and 5 bases from J, the junction contained 9 bases not matched to a gene. This CDR3 is CAWRGTGYQRDTQYF. The CDR3 region has the DNA TGTGCCTGGAGAGGGACAGGGTACCAACGAGATACGCAGTATTTT. Looking up the rest from reference TRBV30 and TRBJ2-3 gives the full variable domain: SQTIHQWPATLVQPVGSPLSLECTVEGTSNPNLYWYRQAAGRGLQLLFYSVGIGQISSEVPQNLSASRPQDRQFILSSKKLLLSDSGFYLCAWRGTGYQRDTQYFGPGTRLTVL.

Comment on this clonotype: One end of the junction varies from germline; a read error may be responsible. This chain connects TRBV5-4 to TRBJ2-3; D is possibly TRBD1 (5 bases). CDR1 is SGHNT, CDR2 YYREEE, per germline (reference sequence). The CDR3 runs 12 residues. CDR3 protein: CARSQSTDTQYF. Here the CDR3 DNA reads TGTGCCAGAAGCCAGTCGACAGATACGCAATATTTT.